Listed here are 29 T cell receptor beta chains from one sample, sequenced in a study of spatial heterogeneity in lung cancer. Time point noted: sample taken at primary tumor resection. Their antigens are not known. Via MiXCR, TCRdb re-called the 5' RACE reads, giving one row per CDR3 protein. The data show 15,000 to 20,000 distinct CDR3 sequences, with 6.2% seen just once and 6.8% held by the top ten. General observations from the study: Within tumors, counts of expanded alpha and beta TCRs tracked tumor mutation counts.

The sequencing here drew on lung tumor tissue, taken at surgery. The receptor set was obtained from a male donor with early-stage non-small cell lung cancer.

This clonotype was observed many times. This chain connects TRBV28 to TRBJ1-1; TRBD1 matches at 7 bases. Unmatched junction bases numbered 8, after V lost 6 bases and J lost 1 base. Germline V gene lookup returns CDR1 MDHEN and CDR2 SYDVKM. The CDR3 covers 15 residues. The CDR3 protein is CASRSGGEGNTEAFF. The CDR3 nucleotides are TGTGCCAGCAGATCAGGGGGTGAGGGGAACACTGAAGCTTTCTTT.

This clonotype was detected many times. The chain couples TRBV6-1 to TRBJ2-5; D gene uncertain. Germline V gene sequence: CDR1 MNHNS, CDR2 SASEGT. The ends were cut back, 6 bases at V and 5 bases at J, with 19 bases in the middle. The CDR3 consists of 15 residues. The CDR3 region has the DNA TGTGCCAGCAGCGAAACCGGTCGGCCGCGGGAGACCCAGTACTTC. Translating it yields CASSETGRPRETQYF.

This clonotype ranks as medium-sized. The V gene is TRBV24-1, the J gene TRBJ2-5; 7 bases are a match to TRBD1. The CDR3 contains 15 residues. V shed 3 bases, J shed 5 bases, and the junction held 8 bases outside the gene matches. CDR1 is KGHDR and CDR2 is SFDVKD in the germline V gene. This CDR3 is CATSDGTAYRETQYF. CDR3 sequence (DNA): TGTGCCACCAGTGATGGGACAGCCTACAGGGAGACCCAGTACTTC.

This clonotype was detected ten times or more. The chain carries TRBV12-3 or TRBV12-4 and TRBJ1-5; the D is unclear. The CDR3 sequence is 11 residues long. V was pared by 4 bases and J by 7 bases, with 5 bases between. CDR3 loop: CASSSGQPQHF. CDR3 sequence (DNA): TGTGCCAGCAGTTCGGGACAGCCCCAGCATTTT.

This clonotype was counted ten times or more. The rearrangement joins TRBV18 to TRBJ1-3, with D unresolved. V shed 1 base and J shed 9 bases, with 16 bases lying between them. Germline CDR1 and CDR2: KGHSH and LQKENI. The CDR3 has 15 residues. The CDR3 nucleotides are TGTGCCAGCTCACCACTGACGATTACTGGAGGCACCATATATTTT. Translating gives CASSPLTITGGTIYF.

This clonotype appeared a few times. The V and J genes are TRBV11-2 and TRBJ2-7; possible D gene TRBD2, 6 bases. Germline CDR1 is SGHAT and CDR2 is FQNNGV. This CDR3 comprises 14 residues. The ends were cut back, 0 bases at V and 5 bases at J, with 11 bases in the middle. CDR3 amino acids: CASSLDQRVHEQYF. CDR3 bases: TGTGCCAGCAGCTTAGATCAGCGGGTCCACGAGCAGTACTTC. The complete variable domain, with remaining parts taken from reference TRBV11-2 and TRBJ2-7, reads EAGVAQSPRYKIIEKRQSVAFWCNPISGHATLYWYQQILGQGPKLLIQFQNNGVVDDSQLPKDRFSAERLKGVDSTLKIQPAKLEDSAVYLCASSLDQRVHEQYFGPGTRLTVT.

This clonotype was counted at least ten times. The V gene is TRBV20-1, the J gene TRBJ2-5; 9 nucleotides match TRBD1. V shed 3 bases and J 1 base; nucleotides not matched to a gene: 9. CDR1 is DFQATT, CDR2 SNEGSKA, per germline (reference sequence). CDR3 length: 16 amino acids. This chain's CDR3 is CSARAADRGRQETQYF. As DNA, the CDR3 is TGCAGTGCTAGGGCCGCGGACAGGGGTCGCCAAGAGACCCAGTACTTC.

The table lists this clonotype with many counts. The genes are TRBV12-3 or TRBV12-4 and TRBJ2-2; the D gene is possibly TRBD2 (6 bases). The V end lost 2 bases, the J end lost 6 bases, and 7 bases lay between the germline ends. CDR3 size: 13 residues. CDR3 nucleotides: TGTGCCAGCAGTTTATGGGGGGCCGGGGAGCTGTTTTTT. Its translation: CASSLWGAGELFF.

This clonotype was found many times. This chain links TRBV6-5 with TRBJ2-7; no clear D. The germline gives CDR1 MNHEY, CDR2 SVGAGI. Trimming cost V 6 bases and J 4 bases, with 10 bases left between them. This CDR3 has 12 amino acids. The CDR3 DNA sequence: TGTGCCAGCAGAACCGGATTTTACGAGCAGTACTTC. It encodes CASRTGFYEQYF.

This clonotype has a count of ten or more. This chain links TRBV5-1 with TRBJ2-6; D gene unclear. This CDR3 has 15 amino acids. Trimming stripped 2 bases from V and 0 bases from J, with 6 bases between. Germline CDR1 is SGHRS and CDR2 is YFSETQ. For the CDR3, the DNA is TGCGCCAGCAGCTTAGACGTCTCTGGGGCCAACGTCCTGACTTTC. Encoded protein: CASSLDVSGANVLTF.

Ten or more counts support this clonotype. The rearrangement links TRBV20-1 to TRBJ2-3; no clear D. The V and J ends lost 3 bases and 1 base respectively, with 8 bases between them. Germline V gene data show CDR1 as DFQATT and CDR2 as SNEGSKA (reference sequence). The CDR3 consists of 13 residues. DNA for the CDR3: TGCAGTGCTAGGAGGTGGGGCACAGATACGCAGTATTTT. It codes for CSARRWGTDTQYF.

In this sample, this clonotype turned up many times. This chain joins TRBV7-9 and TRBJ2-1, with D unclear. CDR1 is SEHNR and CDR2 is FQNEAQ in the germline V gene (reference sequence). V was cut by 5 bases and J by 6 bases, with 17 bases left in between. The CDR3 spans 15 residues. CDR3 amino acids: CASSPPRTSLNEQFF. The DNA of the CDR3 is TGTGCCAGCAGCCCCCCCCGGACCTCTCTCAATGAGCAGTTCTTC.

This chain connects TRBV20-1 to TRBJ2-5; D remains unclear. Trimming removed 6 bases at V and 3 bases at J, with 8 bases between. This CDR3 has 11 residues. Germline V gives CDR1 DFQATT, CDR2 SNEGSKA (reference sequence). CDR3 sequence: CSAKPEETQYF. For the CDR3, the DNA is TGCAGTGCCAAACCTGAAGAGACCCAGTACTTC.

This clonotype appeared a few times. The chain employs TRBV4-2 and TRBJ2-7, with TRBD1 as a possible D gene (6 bases). Germline-derived CDR1 and CDR2 are LGHNA and YNFKEQ. V lost 0 bases to trimming and J lost 5 bases, with 11 bases between them. The CDR3 has 14 amino acids. The CDR3 loop is CASSQDWQGNEQYF. In nucleotides, the CDR3 is TGTGCCAGCAGCCAAGATTGGCAGGGGAACGAGCAGTACTTC.

This clonotype showed up many times. This chain links TRBV20-1 with TRBJ2-1; 13 bases fit TRBD2. Trimming at V came to 6 bases and at J to 4 bases, leaving 3 bases not matched to a gene. Germline values: CDR1 DFQATT, CDR2 SNEGSKA (reference sequence). The CDR3 totals 14 residues. The CDR3 sequence is CSAPGLAGYNEQFF. The CDR3 DNA sequence: TGCAGTGCCCCGGGACTAGCGGGGTACAATGAGCAGTTCTTC.

This clonotype was seen only a few times. The chain uses TRBV11-2 and TRBJ2-1; D remains unclear. Germline V lookup: CDR1 SGHAT, CDR2 FQNNGV. This CDR3 contains 18 residues. Trimming stripped 5 bases from V and 0 bases from J, with 20 bases between. CDR3 amino acids: CASSPRIPLKSSYNEQFF. The CDR3 DNA reads as TGTGCCAGCAGCCCCCGGATCCCGCTAAAGAGCTCCTACAATGAGCAGTTCTTC.

This clonotype was seen at least ten times. The V and J genes are TRBV5-1 and TRBJ2-2; D unresolved. With 0 bases removed from V and 3 bases from J, the gap between germline ends came to 9 bases. The CDR3 contains 15 residues. Germline V CDR1 and CDR2: SGHRS, YFSETQ. This CDR3 is CASSLDRVDTGELFF. The DNA of the CDR3 is TGCGCCAGCAGCTTGGATAGGGTAGACACCGGGGAGCTGTTTTTT.

The chain has TRBV29-1 and TRBJ2-7; 8 nucleotides agree with TRBD1. The ends lost 7 bases at V and 3 bases at J; junction bases unmatched: 8. Per the germline V gene, CDR1 is SQVTM and CDR2 is ANQGSEA. CDR3 length equals 13 residues. CDR3 sequence (DNA): TGCAGCGCTACCGGGACAGGACACTACGAGCAGTACTTC. Residues: CSATGTGHYEQYF.

This clonotype came up many times. V gene TRBV6-2 or TRBV6-3 combines with J gene TRBJ2-1; TRBD1 or TRBD2 may be the D gene (5 bases each). The germline V gene has CDR1 MNHEY and CDR2 SVGEGT. This CDR3 contains 17 residues. Trimming took 0 bases from V and 4 from J, leaving 16 bases between them. For the CDR3, the DNA is TGTGCCAGCAGTTACTCTCCCGGGACCGATATATACAATGAGCAGTTCTTC. This encodes CASSYSPGTDIYNEQFF.

This clonotype has a count of ten or more. The CDR3: CASSLFRSTGELFF. The CDR3 nucleotides are TGTGCCAGCAGTTTATTTCGGTCCACCGGGGAGCTGTTTTTT. The J gene is TRBJ2-2, the V gene TRBV12-3 or TRBV12-4; D is uncertain. V was trimmed by 2 bases and J by 4 bases, leaving 8 bases between them. This CDR3 comprises 14 residues.

In its sample, this clonotype was seen a few times. The DNA for the CDR3 is TGTGCCAGCTCACCATATTCCGGGACTAGCGGGAGTTTTGAGCAGTTCTTC. Residues: CASSPYSGTSGSFEQFF. This sequence joins TRBV18 and TRBJ2-1; TRBD2 matches 14 bases. Trimming took 2 bases from V and 9 from J; bases not matched to a gene: 9. The germline V gene has CDR1 KGHSH and CDR2 LQKENI. The CDR3 has 17 residues.

This clonotype has ten or more counts. The gene calls are TRBV27 and TRBJ2-6; a possible D gene is TRBD2 (6 bases). The germline V gene has CDR1 MNHEY and CDR2 SMNVEV (reference sequence). Trimming removed 2 bases at V and 4 bases at J, with 9 bases between. There are 15 residues in the CDR3. In nucleotides, the CDR3 is TGTGCCAGCAGTTTAACGGGGGTAGGGGCCAACGTCCTGACTTTC. It yields the protein CASSLTGVGANVLTF.

In its sample, this clonotype ranks as medium-sized. The J gene is TRBJ2-7, the V gene TRBV6-5; the match to TRBD2 covers 7 bases. The length of the CDR3 is 15 residues. V dropped 6 bases and J dropped 5; count of bases not matched to a gene: 13. Germline lookup yields CDR1 MNHEY and CDR2 SVGAGI. The CDR3 spells CASRLTLSGNHEQYF. In DNA, the CDR3 is TGTGCCAGCAGACTAACACTAAGCGGGAACCACGAGCAGTACTTC.

In this sample, this clonotype turned up many times. The chain has TRBV10-3 and TRBJ2-2; tentative D call: TRBD2 (7 bases). There are 13 residues in the CDR3. The V gene's germline CDR1 is ENHRY and CDR2 SYGVKD. CDR3 nucleotide sequence: TGTGCGCCATTAGAGGGGGGGCCGAGGGAGCTGTTTTTT. It translates to CAPLEGGPRELFF.

This clonotype was seen at least ten times. This chain joins TRBV6-2 or TRBV6-3 and TRBJ2-7; TRBD1 might be the D (6 bases). The CDR3 covers 14 residues. CDR1 and CDR2 from the germline V gene are MNHEY and SVGEGT. V was pared by 0 bases and J by 6 bases, with 12 bases between. Here the CDR3 reads CASSYSHQGFEQYF. The CDR3 DNA reads TGTGCCAGCAGTTACTCACACCAGGGGTTCGAGCAGTACTTC.

The sample holds many counts of this clonotype. The chain has TRBV5-6 and TRBJ2-7, with 8 bases aligning to TRBD1. V trimming: 2 bases; J trimming: 6 bases; junction bases outside the gene matches: 7. Germline CDR1 SGHDT, CDR2 YYEEEE. CDR3 length: 14 amino acids. Here the CDR3 DNA reads TGTGCCAGCAGCTTCCGGGACAGGCAACGCGAGCAGTACTTC. As protein: CASSFRDRQREQYF.

The chain carries TRBV4-2 and TRBJ1-1; D is possibly TRBD1 (6 bases). V was trimmed by 3 bases and J by 1 base, leaving 15 bases between them. The CDR3 runs 16 residues. Germline CDR1 reads LGHNA; CDR2 reads YNFKEQ. The CDR3: CASSQWEGGPNTEAFF. The CDR3 nucleotides are TGTGCCAGCAGCCAGTGGGAGGGGGGCCCGAACACTGAAGCTTTCTTT.

In this sample, this clonotype turned up many times. This sequence joins TRBV5-4 and TRBJ1-5; D is possibly TRBD1 (6 bases). The CDR3 spans 19 residues. V was cut by 3 bases and J by 0 bases, with 22 bases left in between. The germline V gene encodes CDR1 SGHNT and CDR2 YYREEE (reference sequence). The CDR3 bases are TGTGCCAGCAGCTCCTCCGTTTGGGGACATTCCTTTAGCAATCAGCCCCAGCATTTT. Amino acid sequence: CASSSSVWGHSFSNQPQHF.

The DNA of the CDR3 is TGTGCCAGCAGTGGAGGTAATTCACCCCTCCACTTT. Residues: CASSGGNSPLHF. The rearrangement links TRBV28 to TRBJ1-6; D not certain. V was clipped by 5 bases and J by 6 bases, with 5 bases between them. The CDR3 extends over 12 amino acids. CDR1 and CDR2 (germline): MDHEN, SYDVKM.